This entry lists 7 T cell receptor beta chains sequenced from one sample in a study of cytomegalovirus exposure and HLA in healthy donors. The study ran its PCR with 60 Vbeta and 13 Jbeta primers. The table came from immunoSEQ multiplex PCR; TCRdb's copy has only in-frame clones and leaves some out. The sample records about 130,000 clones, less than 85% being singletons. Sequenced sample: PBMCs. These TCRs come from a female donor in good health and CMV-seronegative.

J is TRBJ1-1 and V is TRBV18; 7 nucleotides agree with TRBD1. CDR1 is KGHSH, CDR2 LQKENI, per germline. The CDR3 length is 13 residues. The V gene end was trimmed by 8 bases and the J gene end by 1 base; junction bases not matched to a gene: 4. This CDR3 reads CASTQGQNTEAFF. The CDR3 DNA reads TGTGCCAGCACACAGGGGCAGAACACTGAAGCTTTCTTT.

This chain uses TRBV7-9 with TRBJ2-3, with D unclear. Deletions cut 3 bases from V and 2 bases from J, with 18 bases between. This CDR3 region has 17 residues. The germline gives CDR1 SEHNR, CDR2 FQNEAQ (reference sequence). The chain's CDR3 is CASSFGLGPRPTDTQYF. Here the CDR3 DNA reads TGTGCCAGCAGCTTCGGGTTAGGCCCGCGCCCCACAGATACGCAGTATTTT.

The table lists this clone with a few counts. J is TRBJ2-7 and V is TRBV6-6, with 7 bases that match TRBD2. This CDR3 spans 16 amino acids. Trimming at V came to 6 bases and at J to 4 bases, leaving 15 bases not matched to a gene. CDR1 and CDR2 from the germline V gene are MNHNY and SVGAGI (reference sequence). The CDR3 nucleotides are TGTGCCAGCAGCCACTCGAGCGGGACGGCGATATACGAGCAGTACTTC. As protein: CASSHSSGTAIYEQYF.

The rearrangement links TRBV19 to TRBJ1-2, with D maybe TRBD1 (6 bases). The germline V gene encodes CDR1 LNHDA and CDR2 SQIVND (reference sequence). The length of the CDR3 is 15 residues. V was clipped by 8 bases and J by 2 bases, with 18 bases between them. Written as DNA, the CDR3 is TGTGCCAGTGCCCTCGGCGGGCAGGGGAACTATGGCTACACCTTC. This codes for CASALGGQGNYGYTF.

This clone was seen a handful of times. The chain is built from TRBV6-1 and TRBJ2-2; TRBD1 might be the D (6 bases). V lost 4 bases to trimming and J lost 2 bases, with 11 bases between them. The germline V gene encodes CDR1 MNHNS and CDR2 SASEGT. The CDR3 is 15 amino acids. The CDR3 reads CASSVSQGNTGELFF. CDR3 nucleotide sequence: TGTGCCAGCAGTGTTTCACAGGGAAACACCGGGGAGCTGTTTTTT.

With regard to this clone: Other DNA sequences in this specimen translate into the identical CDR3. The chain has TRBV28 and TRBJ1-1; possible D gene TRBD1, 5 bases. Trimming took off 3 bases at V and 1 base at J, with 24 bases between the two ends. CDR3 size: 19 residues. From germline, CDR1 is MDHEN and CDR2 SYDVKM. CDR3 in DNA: TGTGCCAGCAGTTTTAGTAGGGGATTGTCCACAGATCAGAACACTGAAGCTTTCTTT. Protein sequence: CASSFSRGLSTDQNTEAFF.

CDR3 sequence: CASSSAGGIYEQYF. Written as DNA, the CDR3 is TGTGCCAGCAGTTCAGCGGGAGGGATCTACGAGCAGTACTTC. The rearrangement uses TRBV27 and TRBJ2-7; 10 nucleotides match TRBD2. The CDR3 totals 14 residues. Per the germline V gene, CDR1 is MNHEY and CDR2 is SMNVEV (reference sequence). The ends lost 4 bases at V and 3 bases at J; junction bases unmatched: 3.